This T cell receptor beta chain was recorded in a study of OX40 agonist ivuxolimab in advanced cancers. About the research overall: Prior checkpoint blockade (anti-PD-1, anti-PD-L1 or anti-CTLA-4) was permitted; 35% to 50% had it.

This table comes from immunoSEQ multiplex PCR, and its TCRdb copy is limited to in-frame clones, with some not included. The table has 30,000 to 40,000 clones, approximately 90% seen once. This CDR3 region has 16 residues. From germline, CDR1 is MDHEN and CDR2 SYDVKM. V lost 4 bases and J 2 bases, leaving 14 bases between the germline ends. The chain links TRBV28 to TRBJ2-2; the D gene is possibly TRBD2 (7 bases). This sequence originates from an adult with an advanced solid tumor such as melanoma, head and neck, liver or kidney cancer. The starting material was CD4+ or CD8+ T cells sorted from blood, obtained in a trial of the OX40 agonist ivuxolimab. In DNA form, the CDR3 reads TGTGCCAGCAGTTCACAGGGAGGGGGTAACACCGGGGAGCTGTTTTTT. Translated: CASSSQGGGNTGELFF.